This T cell receptor (beta chain) was captured in a study of T cells in Graves' hyperthyroidism and ophthalmopathy (dated by TCRdb to about 2019). The study in broad terms: Peripheral blood was sampled at the time of initial diagnosis, prior to any treatment. Thyroid tissue and blood T-cell repertoires from roughly six Graves' hyperthyroidism patients were also compared in the study. A discovery cohort of about a hundred patients, roughly 45 with Graves' ophthalmopathy and approximately 55 with stable Graves' hyperthyroidism, was used to find distinguishing TCR V-J signatures. According to the paper, TCR Vbeta CDR3 sequencing was carried out on some 130 peripheral blood samples, which came from more than 40 ophthalmopathy, about 75 hyperthyroidism and approximately 17 progressor patients. An independent validation cohort of under 20 hyperthyroidism patients and about 15 patients who later progressed to ophthalmopathy tested prospective prediction of ophthalmopathy. Once sampling was done, hyperthyroidism patients were given methimazole at a starting dose of 30 mg daily, whereas ophthalmopathy patients were given high-dose intravenous methylprednisolone. The roughly 91 discovery patients were randomly divided into training and test sets at a 7:3 ratio.

The TCR beta CDR3 regions were amplified from RNA transcripts. The first round of RT-PCR for the TCR CDR3 was performed with the HTBI primer set and the Qiagen OneStep RT-PCR kit. A second multiplex PCR round built the libraries, followed by size selection and purification. The libraries were sequenced on an Illumina HiSeq2000 using paired-end 100 bp reads. The authors' analysis ran thus. SOAPnuke was used to process the raw data, throwing out any read that contained adapters or uncalled bases, had a mean Phred below 15, or lacked an exact constant-primer or identifier match. COPE v1.2.5 was used to merge the high-quality paired reads, and each unique nucleotide sequence was defined as a clonotype. MiTCR v1.1 was used to align clonotypes to the IMGT TRBV, TRBD and TRBJ reference segments. Analysis was restricted to V-J combinations with a frequency above 0.0001, which covered roughly 99% of repertoires. The TCS score was defined as the ratio of F50 (clonal expansion) to E x V (chaos), calculated using BLOSUM62-based TCRdist between CDR3 peptides within each V-J. Welch's t-statistics and random forest reduced roughly 530 V-J features to roughly 13, which were used in a naive Bayes classifier (R e1071). The public reads were reanalyzed by TCRdb: fastp trimming at Q25, MiXCR alignment, in-frame beta chains only. Rows are combined by CDR3 protein, so each entry shows the most common genes and DNA. In this record, the V and J calls reflect TCRdb's handling and not the investigators' own analysis. For this sample the table gives fewer than 200,000 distinct CDR3 sequences, of which 9.4% were detected only once. 22% of the sample is in the top ten clones.

Hyperthyroidism patients were newly diagnosed, with disease duration under 2 months, and aged 18 to 65 years. Exclusion was applied to patients with uncontrolled infections, other autoimmune diseases, pregnancy or lactation. Clinical symptoms, serum thyroxine and TRAb, thyroid ultrasound, and orbital computed tomography formed the basis for the diagnoses. Blood from progressor patients was drawn when they were first diagnosed with hyperthyroidism, before any ophthalmopathy symptoms appeared. PBMCs were isolated from around 10 ml of fresh peripheral blood by Ficoll-Paque density gradient centrifugation. Patients classed as progressors first received a Graves' hyperthyroidism diagnosis and then went on to develop ophthalmopathy during follow-up. Total RNA was extracted using Trizol reagent, and RNA quality was assessed on an Agilent 2100 Bioanalyzer. Its CDR3 holds 14 amino acids, cysteine through phenylalanine. The sequence is cut down to CDR3 DNA, 42 bases in frame from base 1. V is shortened by 6 bases, J by 0 bases, and the region joining them spans 11 bases. In the germline V gene, CDR1 corresponds to MDHEN and CDR2 to SYDVKM.

This clonotype was observed at least ten times. Its target antigen remains unknown. Qualities for individual bases were not recorded, and no much larger clone is one base off. The full study reports these points: In cross-validation, a model built on a 13 V-J signature told ophthalmopathy apart from stable hyperthyroidism with approximately 91% sensitivity and 81% to 82% specificity, and in testing the same model reached 80%/75%. Most expanded thyroid clonotypes (frequency above 0.001) were also detected in blood, suggesting blood repertoires may reflect thyroid immune responses. In validation, the model predicted progression to ophthalmopathy with approximately 71% sensitivity and less than 75% specificity, a median of about 6 months before onset. Sample size was not statistically predetermined, and blinding of investigators to group allocation was not performed.

Sequenced sample: blood. The TCR was taken from a woman younger than 35 with Graves' hyperthyroidism that later progressed to Graves' ophthalmopathy. The chain is assembled from TRBV28 and TRBJ2-5, with a weak D call of TRBD2 (5 bases match). Here the CDR3 is given as CASSLGLYQETQYF. The DNA sequence is given as TGTGCCAGCAGCCTAGGACTGTACCAAGAGACCCAGTACTTC.